The rows below give T cell receptor beta chains drawn from one sample of a study of T cells after yellow fever vaccination. TCRdb reprocessed the 5' RACE reads via MiXCR and lists one record per CDR3 protein. The sample comprises approximately 120,000 distinct CDR3 sequences, more than 6% of which are singletons, and 2.5% rests with the top ten. The source material was CD4+ T cells sorted from PBMCs, sampled more than 8 days after the first yellow fever vaccination. These receptors came from a man younger than 30 who received the YFV17D yellow fever vaccine. Each CDR3 is given with its conserved first and last residue. Each record gives: clone size, V gene, J gene, D gene, CDR3 protein, CDR3 DNA. A D gene is named only where the DNA matches it firmly. Not all rows give a size; the values are once, few, many and, for expanded clones, a class.

many	TRBV6-5	TRBJ1-1	.	CASSYVLGLRKAFF	TGTGCCAGCAGTTACGTACTTGGCCTGCGCAAAGCTTTCTTT
.	TRBV30	TRBJ1-5	TRBD1	CAWSGQGEQPQHF	TGTGCCTGGAGTGGGCAGGGGGAACAGCCCCAGCATTTT
many	TRBV7-2	TRBJ2-3	.	CASVARGVTDTQYF	TGTGCCAGCGTCGCCCGGGGAGTGACAGATACGCAGTATTTT
many	TRBV14	TRBJ1-4	TRBD1	CASSPGTGGEKLFF	TGCGCCAGCAGCCCGGGGACAGGGGGTGAAAAACTGTTTTTT
many	TRBV7-2	TRBJ1-1	.	CASSLEAPRNTEAFF	TGTGCCAGCAGCTTAGAGGCCCCCCGGAACACTGAAGCTTTCTTT
.	TRBV7-2	TRBJ2-5	.	CASTGGGGGTQYF	TGTGCCAGCACCGGGGGCGGGGGCGGGACCCAGTACTTC
many	TRBV2	TRBJ2-3	.	CASTPAASTDTQYF	TGTGCCAGCACTCCAGCGGCTTCCACAGATACGCAGTATTTT
.	TRBV7-9	TRBJ2-2	.	CASSRRGGLGTGELFF	TGTGCCAGCAGCCGCCGCGGGGGCCTGGGCACCGGGGAGCTGTTTTTT
many	TRBV12-3/TRBV12-4	TRBJ2-5	.	CASSSLNRQETQYF	TGTGCCAGCAGTTCCTTGAACAGACAAGAGACCCAGTACTTC
many	TRBV5-1	TRBJ2-3	.	CASSLGGVAGDTQYF	TGCGCCAGCAGCTTGGGCGGGGTGGCTGGAGATACGCAGTATTTT
many	TRBV7-2	TRBJ2-3	.	CASSFFRSSTDTQYF	TGTGCCAGCAGCTTTTTTAGGTCAAGCACAGATACGCAGTATTTT
many	TRBV10-3	TRBJ1-6	.	CAITTDPRDSPLHF	TGTGCCATCACCACGGACCCGAGGGATTCACCCCTCCACTTT
many	TRBV20-1	TRBJ1-5	.	CSARGSGPHSNQPQHF	TGCAGTGCTAGAGGCAGTGGACCCCACAGCAATCAGCCCCAGCATTTT
many	TRBV27	TRBJ1-6	.	CASRPRVSDTNSPLHF	TGTGCCAGCAGGCCGCGGGTGTCAGACACAAATTCACCCCTCCACTTT
many	TRBV20-1	TRBJ2-3	TRBD2	CSSGLAGSQGDTQYF	TGCAGTTCCGGACTAGCGGGGTCCCAAGGAGATACGCAGTATTTT
many	TRBV6-1	TRBJ1-3	.	CASSKQTVSGNTIYF	TGTGCCAGCAGTAAACAAACAGTTTCTGGAAACACCATATATTTT
many	TRBV24-1	TRBJ2-2	TRBD1	CATSDVNLGQGAITGELFF	TGTGCCACCAGTGACGTAAACCTGGGACAGGGGGCTATCACCGGGGAGCTGTTTTTT
many	TRBV12-3/TRBV12-4	TRBJ1-1	TRBD1	CASRAGRQGTTEAFF	TGTGCCAGCAGAGCCGGTCGACAGGGGACCACTGAAGCTTTCTTT
many	TRBV7-9	TRBJ2-3	TRBD1	CASSKGQGQQDTQYF	TGTGCCAGCAGCAAGGGACAGGGACAACAAGATACGCAGTATTTT
few	TRBV18	TRBJ2-5	.	CASSPPPRLQETQYF	TGTGCCAGCTCACCACCTCCTCGACTGCAAGAGACCCAGTACTTC
many	TRBV12-3/TRBV12-4	TRBJ2-3	TRBD2	CASSRLARSTDTQYF	TGTGCCAGCTCGAGACTAGCGCGGAGCACAGATACGCAGTATTTT
many	TRBV3-1	TRBJ1-2	TRBD1	CASSPDGQEHGYTF	TGTGCCAGCAGCCCCGATGGACAGGAGCATGGCTACACCTTC
many	TRBV5-1	TRBJ2-5	.	CASSRPLTGLQETQYF	TGCGCCAGCAGCCGGCCTCTGACAGGTCTACAAGAGACCCAGTACTTC
many	TRBV2	TRBJ1-2	.	CASSIRRDTYGYTF	TGTGCCAGCAGTATTAGGCGGGACACCTATGGCTACACCTTC
many	TRBV7-2	TRBJ2-1	.	CASSTTPRNEQFF	TGTGCCAGCAGCACCACCCCCCGGAATGAGCAGTTCTTC
many	TRBV18	TRBJ1-4	TRBD1	CASSHSGGLYPVGEKLFF	TGTGCCAGCTCACACTCAGGGGGTCTCTATCCGGTCGGGGAAAAACTGTTTTTT
many	TRBV6-5	TRBJ2-5	.	CASTLAGTETQYF	TGTGCCAGCACCCTCGCCGGTACTGAGACCCAGTACTTC
.	TRBV7-2	TRBJ2-3	.	CASSRGARGDTQYF	TGTGCCAGCAGCCGAGGGGCTAGGGGGGATACGCAGTATTTT
many	TRBV20-1	TRBJ1-2	.	CSGAGPNYGYTF	TGCAGTGGGGCGGGCCCTAACTATGGCTACACCTTC
many	TRBV28	TRBJ2-1	TRBD2	CASSFQGTRPQNEQFF	TGTGCCAGCAGTTTTCAAGGGACTAGACCCCAAAATGAGCAGTTCTTC
many	TRBV20-1	TRBJ1-5	.	CSALKGGEAAQHF	TGCAGTGCCCTCAAGGGGGGGGAGGCGGCCCAGCATTTT
.	TRBV10-3	TRBJ1-6	.	CATSSGARLISPLHF	TGTGCCACCAGTTCAGGGGCTCGTCTGATTTCACCCCTCCACTTT
.	TRBV7-2	TRBJ2-5	.	CASSGVSQVTQYF	TGTGCCAGCAGCGGCGTGTCCCAGGTGACCCAGTACTTC
many	TRBV28	TRBJ1-5	.	CASSPAGGGQPQHF	TGTGCCAGCAGCCCTGCGGGGGGGGGTCAGCCCCAGCATTTT
few	TRBV28	TRBJ1-5	TRBD1	CASSLGGQGDQPQHF	TGTGCCAGCAGTTTGGGTGGACAGGGCGATCAGCCCCAGCATTTT
many	TRBV28	TRBJ1-5	TRBD1	CASSSPQGAQPQHF	TGTGCCAGCAGCTCACCACAGGGGGCTCAGCCCCAGCATTTT
many	TRBV7-2	TRBJ1-2	TRBD1	CASSSADRGLGYTF	TGTGCCAGCAGCTCAGCGGACAGGGGGTTGGGCTACACCTTC
many	TRBV6-1	TRBJ1-1	.	CASRGTVNTEAFF	TGTGCCAGCAGGGGGACGGTGAACACTGAAGCTTTCTTT
many	TRBV27	TRBJ1-5	TRBD1	CASSLPVDRASNQPQHF	TGTGCCAGCAGTTTACCAGTGGACAGGGCTAGCAATCAGCCCCAGCATTTT
many	TRBV7-9	TRBJ2-2	.	CASSDRSGDTGELFF	TGTGCCAGCAGCGACAGGAGCGGGGACACCGGGGAGCTGTTTTTT
few	TRBV7-3	TRBJ1-6	TRBD1	CASSETGDSPLHF	TGTGCCAGCAGCGAAACAGGGGATTCACCCCTCCACTTT